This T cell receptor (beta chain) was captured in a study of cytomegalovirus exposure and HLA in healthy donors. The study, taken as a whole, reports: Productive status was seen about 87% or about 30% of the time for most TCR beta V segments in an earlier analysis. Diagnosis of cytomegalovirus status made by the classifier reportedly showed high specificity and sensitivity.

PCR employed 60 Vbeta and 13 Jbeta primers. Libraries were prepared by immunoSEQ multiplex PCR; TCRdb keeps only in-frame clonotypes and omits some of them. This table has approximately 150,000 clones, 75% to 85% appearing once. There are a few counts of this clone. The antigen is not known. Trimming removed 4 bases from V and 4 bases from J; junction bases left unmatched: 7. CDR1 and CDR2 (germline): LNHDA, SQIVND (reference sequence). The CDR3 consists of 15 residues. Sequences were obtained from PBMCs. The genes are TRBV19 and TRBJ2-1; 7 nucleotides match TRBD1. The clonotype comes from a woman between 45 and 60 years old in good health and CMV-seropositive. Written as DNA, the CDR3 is TGTGCCAGTAGTACCCGGACAGGTTATTACAATGAGCAGTTCTTC. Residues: CASSTRTGYYNEQFF.